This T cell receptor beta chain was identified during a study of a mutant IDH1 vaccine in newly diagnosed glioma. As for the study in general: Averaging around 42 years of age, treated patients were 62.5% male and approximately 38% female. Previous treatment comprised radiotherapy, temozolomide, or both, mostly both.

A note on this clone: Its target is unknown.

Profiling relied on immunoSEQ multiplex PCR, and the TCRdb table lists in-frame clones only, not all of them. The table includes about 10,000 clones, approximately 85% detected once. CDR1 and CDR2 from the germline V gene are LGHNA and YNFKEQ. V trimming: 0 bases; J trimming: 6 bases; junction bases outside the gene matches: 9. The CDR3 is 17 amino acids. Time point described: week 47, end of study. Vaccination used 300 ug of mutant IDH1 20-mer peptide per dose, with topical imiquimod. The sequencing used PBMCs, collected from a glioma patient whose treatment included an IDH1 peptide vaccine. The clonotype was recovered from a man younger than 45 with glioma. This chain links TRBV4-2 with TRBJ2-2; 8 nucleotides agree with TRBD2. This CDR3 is CASSQELGLAGAGELFF. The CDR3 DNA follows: TGTGCCAGCAGCCAAGAGCTTGGACTAGCCGGGGCCGGGGAGCTGTTTTTT.